This T cell receptor beta chain was identified during a study of CD8 T cells in ankylosing spondylitis. Per germline, CDR1 SGHAT and CDR2 FQNNGV. This CDR3 is built from 17 residues. Trimming pared 4 bases from V and 0 bases from J, leaving 15 bases between. The table lists this clonotype with many counts. MiXCR, applied by TCRdb to the 5' RACE reads, yields one record per CDR3 protein. The table shows around 130,000 distinct CDR3 sequences, with approximately 6.8% occurring only once. What was sequenced was blood, either unsorted or a sorted T cell fraction (not recorded which). The chain carries TRBV11-2 and TRBJ2-2; D may match TRBD1 or TRBD2 (6 bases each). The TCR originated in a male donor with ankylosing spondylitis or in good health (not recorded which). As DNA, the CDR3 is TGTGCCAGCAGCTCCCCTGAGGGGGGTTCGAACACCGGGGAGCTGTTTTTT. This encodes CASSSPEGGSNTGELFF. The full variable domain, rest sourced from reference TRBV11-2 and TRBJ2-2, is EAGVAQSPRYKIIEKRQSVAFWCNPISGHATLYWYQQILGQGPKLLIQFQNNGVVDDSQLPKDRFSAERLKGVDSTLKIQPAKLEDSAVYLCASSSPEGGSNTGELFFGEGSRLTVL.